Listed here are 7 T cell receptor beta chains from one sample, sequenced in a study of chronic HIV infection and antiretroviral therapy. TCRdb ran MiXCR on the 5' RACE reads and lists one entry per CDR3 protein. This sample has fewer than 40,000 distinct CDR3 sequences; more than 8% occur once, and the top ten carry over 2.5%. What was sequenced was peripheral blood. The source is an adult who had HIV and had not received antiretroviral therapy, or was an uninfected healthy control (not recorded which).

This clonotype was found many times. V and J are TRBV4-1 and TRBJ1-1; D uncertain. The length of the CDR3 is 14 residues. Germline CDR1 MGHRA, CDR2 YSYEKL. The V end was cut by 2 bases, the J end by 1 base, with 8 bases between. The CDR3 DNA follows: TGCGCCAGCAGCCAAAGATCAGAGAACACTGAAGCTTTCTTT. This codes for CASSQRSENTEAFF.

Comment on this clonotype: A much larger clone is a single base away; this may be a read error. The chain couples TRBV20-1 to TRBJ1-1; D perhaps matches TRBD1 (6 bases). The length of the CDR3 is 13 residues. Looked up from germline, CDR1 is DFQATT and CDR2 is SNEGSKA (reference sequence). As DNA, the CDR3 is TGCAGTGCTGCGACAGGTCTGAACACTGAAACTTTCTTT. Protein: CSAATGLNTETFF.

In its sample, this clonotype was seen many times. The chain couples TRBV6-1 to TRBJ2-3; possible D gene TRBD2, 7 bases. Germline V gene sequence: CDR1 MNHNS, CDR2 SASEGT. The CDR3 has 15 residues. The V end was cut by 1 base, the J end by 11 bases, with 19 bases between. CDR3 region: CASSEEGGGPRRQYF. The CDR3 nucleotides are TGTGCCAGCAGTGAAGAAGGGGGAGGGCCGCGTAGGCAGTATTTT.

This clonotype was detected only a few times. The CDR3 loop is CASRSGTSEYHEQYF. In DNA, the CDR3 is TGTGCAAGTCGCTCCGGGACTAGCGAATACCACGAGCAGTACTTC. The rearrangement joins TRBV12-2 to TRBJ2-7; the D call in the table, TRBD2, was not verified against the DNA. TRBV12-2 is marked as a pseudogene. This CDR3 contains 15 residues.

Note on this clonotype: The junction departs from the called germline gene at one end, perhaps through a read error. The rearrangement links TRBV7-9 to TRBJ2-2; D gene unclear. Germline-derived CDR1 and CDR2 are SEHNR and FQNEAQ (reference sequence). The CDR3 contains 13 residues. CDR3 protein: CASSPNLSVELIF. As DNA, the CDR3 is TGTGCCAGCAGCCCGAACTTGAGCGTGGAGCTGATTTTT.

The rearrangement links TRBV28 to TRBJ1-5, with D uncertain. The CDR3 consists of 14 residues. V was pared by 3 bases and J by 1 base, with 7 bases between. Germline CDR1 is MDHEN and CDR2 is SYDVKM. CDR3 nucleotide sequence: TGTGCCAGCAGTTTCTTTGGGAGCAATCAGCCCCAGCATTTT. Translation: CASSFFGSNQPQHF.

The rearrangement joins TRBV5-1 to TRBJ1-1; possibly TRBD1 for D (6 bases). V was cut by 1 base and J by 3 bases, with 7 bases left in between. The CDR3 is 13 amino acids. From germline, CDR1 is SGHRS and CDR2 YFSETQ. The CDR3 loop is CASSLYRDTEAFF. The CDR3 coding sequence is TGCGCCAGCAGCTTGTACAGGGACACTGAAGCTTTCTTT.